Each of the 18 T cell receptor beta chains below was sequenced from the same sample in a study of shared clonotypes between healthy human individuals. TCRdb keeps only in-frame clones here, not all; method: immunoSEQ multiplex PCR. The sample comprises 2 million to 2.5 million clones, 80% to 95% of which are singletons, and approximately 0.4% rests with the top ten. Sample: naive CD4+ T cells from PBMCs. Subset in this sample: CD45RA+ positively selected. These receptors were obtained from a man younger than 35 in good health. Some clones in this sample may be carry-over from other donors' samples.

This chain uses TRBV5-1 with TRBJ1-2; unclear D gene. CDR3 size: 14 residues. Germline V gene lookup returns CDR1 SGHRS and CDR2 YFSETQ. Deletions cut 4 bases from V and 0 bases from J, with 10 bases between. CDR3 in amino acids: CASSPEAPNYGYTF. Written as DNA, the CDR3 is TGCGCCAGCAGCCCAGAGGCGCCTAACTATGGCTACACCTTC.

The chain is built from TRBV27 and TRBJ1-4, with 10 bases matching TRBD1. The V gene's germline CDR1 is MNHEY and CDR2 SMNVEV (reference sequence). The CDR3 runs to 20 residues. J lost 4 bases, V lost 5 bases, and 19 bases had no gene match. In DNA form, the CDR3 reads TGTGCCAGCAGTCTTAGGCCAACCGGGACAGGGGCCAGGATTAATGAAAAACTGTTTTTT. Translated, it gives CASSLRPTGTGARINEKLFF.

J is TRBJ2-1 and V is TRBV7-9; 9 positions match TRBD1. Germline CDR1 reads SEHNR; CDR2 reads FQNEAQ (reference sequence). V gave up 3 bases and J gave up 5 bases; unmatched junction bases: 5. The CDR3 is 15 amino acids. The CDR3 protein is CASSLWDRENNEQFF. The CDR3 nucleotides read TGTGCCAGCAGCTTGTGGGACAGGGAGAACAATGAGCAGTTCTTC. The full variable domain, completed using reference TRBV7-9 and TRBJ2-1, is DTGVSQNPRHKITKRGQNVTFRCDPISEHNRLYWYRQTLGQGPEFLTYFQNEAQLEKSRLLSDRFSAERPKGSFSTLEIQRTEQGDSAMYLCASSLWDRENNEQFFGPGTRLTVL.

V gene TRBV28 combines with J gene TRBJ2-1; unclear D gene. Trimming removed 5 bases from V and 6 bases from J, with 11 bases in between. CDR1 and CDR2 (germline): MDHEN, SYDVKM. The CDR3 spans 13 residues. CDR3 sequence: CASSPPLRNEQFF. The CDR3 bases are TGTGCCAGCAGTCCCCCTCTCCGCAATGAGCAGTTCTTC. Based on the CDR3 plus reference TRBV28 and TRBJ2-1, the full variable domain is DVKVTQSSRYLVKRTGEKVFLECVQDMDHENMFWYRQDPGLGLRLIYFSYDVKMKEKGDIPEGYSVSREKKERFSLILESASTNQTSMYLCASSPPLRNEQFFGPGTRLTVL.

The CDR3 region is CASSPGGTQETQYF. CDR3 DNA sequence: TGTGCCAGCAGTCCGGGCGGGACCCAAGAGACCCAGTACTTC. This sequence joins TRBV9 and TRBJ2-5; D is perhaps TRBD2 (6 bases). CDR1 SGDLS and CDR2 YYNGEE come from the germline V gene. The ends were cut back, 5 bases at V and 1 base at J, with 12 bases in the middle. The CDR3 covers 14 residues.

The rearrangement uses TRBV2 and TRBJ1-4, with D hard to call. V dropped 4 bases and J dropped 12 bases, with 9 bases sitting between them. Germline lookup yields CDR1 SNHLY and CDR2 FYNNEI. CDR3 length equals 11 residues. CDR3: CASSVVTELFF. The CDR3 DNA reads TGTGCCAGCAGTGTGGTTACCGAACTGTTTTTT.

The CDR3 protein is CASRKGQGQGSYEQYF. DNA of the CDR3: TGTGCCAGCCGAAAAGGCCAGGGACAGGGCTCCTACGAGCAGTACTTC. The chain carries TRBV27 and TRBJ2-7; TRBD1 agrees at 9 bases. Germline CDR1 reads MNHEY; CDR2 reads SMNVEV (reference sequence). V trimming: 8 bases; J trimming: 0 bases; junction bases outside the gene matches: 11. The length of the CDR3 is 16 residues.

This clone was counted a single time. The chain combines TRBV7-8 with TRBJ2-7, with no clear D. The germline V and J ends were trimmed by 0 bases and 2 bases, with 14 bases remaining between them. The length of the CDR3 is 16 residues. CDR1 is SGHVS, CDR2 FQNEAQ, per germline. The chain's CDR3 is CASSLADKPLAYEQYF. CDR3 in DNA: TGTGCCAGCAGCTTAGCCGACAAGCCGCTGGCCTACGAGCAGTACTTC.

The gene calls are TRBV6-6 and TRBJ2-2; 11 positions agree with TRBD2. Unmatched junction bases numbered 6, after V lost 3 bases and J lost 6 bases. The CDR3 contains 16 residues. From germline, CDR1 is MNHNY and CDR2 SVGAGI (reference sequence). The CDR3 here is CASSYPLAGGPGELFF. The CDR3 DNA is TGTGCCAGCAGTTATCCGCTAGCGGGAGGTCCCGGGGAGCTGTTTTTT.

V is TRBV2 and J is TRBJ2-1; tentative D call: TRBD1 (5 bases). The germline V gene encodes CDR1 SNHLY and CDR2 FYNNEI. The CDR3 covers 14 residues. V was trimmed by 6 bases and J by 0 bases, leaving 9 bases between them. CDR3 DNA sequence: TGTGCCAGCAGCAGGGTAAGCTCCTACAATGAGCAGTTCTTC. Its translation is CASSRVSSYNEQFF.

V gene TRBV11-3 combines with J gene TRBJ2-3, with unresolved D. Trimming cost V 10 bases and J 5 bases, with 22 bases left between them. The CDR3 runs to 15 residues. Germline V CDR1 and CDR2: SGHNT, YENEEA. The CDR3 region is CATKFPGSPLDTQYF. In nucleotides, the CDR3 is TGTGCCACCAAATTCCCGGGCTCCCCCTTAGATACGCAGTATTTT. Drawing the rest from reference TRBV11-3 and TRBJ2-3, the complete variable domain is EAGVVQSPRYKIIEKKQPVAFWCNPISGHNTLYWYLQNLGQGPELLIRYENEEAVDDSQLPKDRFSAERLKGVDSTLKIQPAELGDSAVYLCATKFPGSPLDTQYFGPGTRLTVL.

The CDR3 sequence is CASSSSGETQYF. The CDR3 DNA sequence: TGTGCCAGCAGCTCCTCTGGCGAGACCCAGTACTTC. The rearrangement joins TRBV7-9 to TRBJ2-5; D not certain. The CDR3 extends over 12 amino acids. Germline V gene lookup returns CDR1 SEHNR and CDR2 FQNEAQ (reference sequence). The V end lost 4 bases, the J end lost 5 bases, and 8 bases lay between the germline ends.

V and J are TRBV6-1 and TRBJ2-2; TRBD1 might be the D (6 bases). Looked up from germline, CDR1 is MNHNS and CDR2 is SASEGT. This CDR3 has 15 residues. The V and J ends lost 3 bases and 1 base respectively, with 9 bases between them. CDR3 protein: CASSDRTENTGELFF. The CDR3 nucleotides read TGTGCCAGCAGTGATAGGACAGAGAACACCGGGGAGCTGTTTTTT.

The rearrangement uses TRBV5-1 and TRBJ2-3, with 7 positions matching TRBD1. The V and J ends lost 5 bases and 6 bases, in that order; junction bases with no gene match: 9. The CDR3 runs to 14 residues. The germline CDR1 and CDR2 sequences are SGHRS and YFSETQ. The CDR3 region is CASSLGYRGDTQYF. The CDR3 nucleotides read TGCGCCAGCAGTTTAGGGTACAGGGGTGATACGCAGTATTTT.

The chain recombines TRBV5-1 with TRBJ2-7, with 7 bases that match TRBD1. This CDR3 contains 14 residues. The V and J ends lost 4 bases and 2 bases, in that order; junction bases with no gene match: 6. Per the germline V gene, CDR1 is SGHRS and CDR2 is YFSETQ. The CDR3 DNA follows: TGCGCCAGCAGCACGGGACAGAAGCCCTACGAGCAGTACTTC. Translating it yields CASSTGQKPYEQYF.

This clone was counted a single time. V and J are TRBV5-1 and TRBJ1-1; 11 bases fit TRBD1. V lost 4 bases, J lost 4 bases, and 9 bases stayed unmatched. Per the germline V gene, CDR1 is SGHRS and CDR2 is YFSETQ. There are 16 residues in the CDR3. CDR3 sequence reads: CASSPKWGQGGTEAFF. In nucleotides, the CDR3 is TGCGCCAGCAGCCCCAAGTGGGGACAGGGGGGCACTGAAGCTTTCTTT. Looking up the rest from reference TRBV5-1 and TRBJ1-1 gives the full variable domain: KAGVTQTPRYLIKTRGQQVTLSCSPISGHRSVSWYQQTPGQGLQFLFEYFSETQRNKGNFPGRFSGRQFSNSRSEMNVSTLELGDSALYLCASSPKWGQGGTEAFFGQGTRLTVV.

The count of this clone is one. V usage is TRBV5-1 and J usage is TRBJ1-3; TRBD1 aligns across 10 bases. Germline V gives CDR1 SGHRS, CDR2 YFSETQ. The V and J ends lost 4 bases and 3 bases, in that order; junction bases with no gene match: 7. The CDR3 extends over 16 amino acids. This chain's CDR3 is CASSLGTGAGGNTIYF. As DNA, the CDR3 is TGCGCCAGCAGCCTCGGGACAGGGGCTGGTGGAAACACCATATATTTT.

The V call is TRBV6-5, the J call TRBJ2-7, with D unresolved. Trimming shortened V by 6 bases and J by 4 bases, and 13 bases separated the two germline ends. Per germline, CDR1 MNHEY and CDR2 SVGAGI. The CDR3 length is 13 residues. The CDR3 region has the DNA TGTGCCAGCAGGGCACGTGCCCGATACGAGCAGTACTTC. It codes for CASRARARYEQYF.